The T cell receptor beta chain described here comes from a study of monozygotic twins with inflammatory bowel disease (dated by TCRdb to between 2017 and 2020). Background on the whole study: The complete study included about 28 monozygotic twin pairs: 19 IBD-discordant Danish pairs and nine German pairs, of which four were IBD-concordant and five were IBD-discordant. Each individual had, on average, about 151 000 unique TCRalpha sequences and 181 000 unique TCRbeta sequences available for analysis. The search for disease-associated traits relied mainly on comparing IBD patients with their genetically identical healthy co-twins within discordant pairs.

The receptor library was made with 5' RACE. The input for every TCR library was around 4,000 ng of total RNA. For each sample, cDNA synthesis with SMARTScribe reverse transcriptase was split into eight separate reactions. During cDNA synthesis, template switching introduced unique molecular identifiers that contained a 6-nucleotide sample barcode. TCRalpha and TCRbeta cDNA was amplified by two nested PCRs of 16 and 9 cycles, with bead purification after each PCR. Before amplification, the cDNA was treated with uracil DNA-glycosylase and purified using the QIAquick PCR purification kit. The second PCR added Illumina TruSeq-compatible adapters along with sample-specific barcodes. TapeStation and Qubit were used to check library quality and concentration, and around 5.3 ng of each library was pooled. Sequencing of pooled libraries was carried out on an Illumina HiSeq2500 single-index Rapid Run using 2 x 100 bp reads and custom sequencing primers. The paper's data handling went like this. UMI-based consensus assembly with MiGEC version 1.2.6 was used to correct PCR and sequencing errors. MiXCR version 2.1.1 handled V(D)J alignment, clonotype assembly and CDR3 extraction. Normalisation of gene usage, clonotype sharing and MAIT/NKT TCR abundance was achieved by analysing the top 1000, 10 000 and 20 000 clonotypes per sample. Diversity was computed as the inverse Simpson index with the vegan R package after downsampling to 27 000 UMIs. Paired Mann-Whitney U tests were applied to discordant twin pairs, with Benjamini-Hochberg correction for multiple testing. TCRdb reprocessed the reads into one record per CDR3 protein sequence, lacking DNA. In this record, the V and J calls reflect TCRdb's handling and not the investigators' own analysis. The sample table on file contains around 230,000 distinct CDR3 sequences. Of the sample, 1.5% to 2% is held by the ten largest clones.

From each donor, a roughly 2.5 ml peripheral blood sample was drawn into PAXgene tubes and stored at -80 degrees C. Total RNA was isolated from whole blood with the PAXgene blood miRNA kit on an automated QIAcube, without T cell sorting. Peripheral blood from monozygotic twin pairs who were concordant or discordant for inflammatory bowel disease underwent deep TCRalpha and TCRbeta repertoire profiling using unique molecular barcoding. For every twin pair, smoking habits were documented, and each individual was categorised as a current, former or never smoker. As regards this clonotype: Its antigen remains unidentified.

From cysteine to phenylalanine, the CDR3 is 11 amino acids long. No DNA sequence was recorded. CDR1 and CDR2 (DFQATT, SNEGSKA) derive from the germline V gene (reference sequence). Points the paper makes about the study in general: Measured by the inverse Simpson index, TCRbeta repertoire diversity was lower in IBD patients than in their healthy co-twins. The analysis was unable to tell apart different T cell subtypes. Repertoire similarity did not differ between concordant and discordant twins, which could be due to limited statistical power. Differing immunosuppressive treatments among patients may have added background noise and inter-individual variability to the repertoires. IBD patients shared fewer clonotypes with other individuals than healthy twins did, most markedly in patients showing signs of disease activity. The results gave no support for a single strong signal or clonotype linked to IBD.

The chain is made from TRBV20-1 and TRBJ2-1. The sequenced sample was blood. This clonotype was obtained from a human donor with ulcerative colitis or Crohn's disease, or a healthy co-twin of an affected twin (not recorded which). CDR3 sequence: CSARVTTIQFF.